This T cell receptor beta chain was profiled in a study of T cell repertoires in cytomegalovirus infection. About the research overall: Recently identified HLA-C-restricted CMV epitopes were among the peptides used. Public TCR beta signatures provided an indication of both CMV infection and a matching HLA type.

V lost 1 base, J lost 6 bases, and 15 bases lay in between. The CDR3 consists of 16 residues. Germline CDR1 is SGHVS and CDR2 is FNYEAQ. TCRdb ran MiXCR on the reads and lists one entry per CDR3 protein. The repertoire includes 200,000 to 250,000 distinct CDR3 sequences, around 40% of them detected once, and around 64% sits in the top ten. This clonotype was counted only a few times. Its antigen is unidentified. This clonotype was obtained from a human donor in good health (CMV status not recorded). Some clones in this sample may be carry-over from other donors' samples. The chain is built from TRBV7-6 and TRBJ1-4; D is uncertain. The sample consisted of CD8+ T cells from cultured PBMCs, taken from culture after CMV antigen stimulation. CDR3 protein: CASSLVRDAGDEKLFF. The CDR3 DNA reads as TGTGCCAGCAGCTTAGTGCGAGACGCGGGTGATGAAAAACTGTTTTTT.